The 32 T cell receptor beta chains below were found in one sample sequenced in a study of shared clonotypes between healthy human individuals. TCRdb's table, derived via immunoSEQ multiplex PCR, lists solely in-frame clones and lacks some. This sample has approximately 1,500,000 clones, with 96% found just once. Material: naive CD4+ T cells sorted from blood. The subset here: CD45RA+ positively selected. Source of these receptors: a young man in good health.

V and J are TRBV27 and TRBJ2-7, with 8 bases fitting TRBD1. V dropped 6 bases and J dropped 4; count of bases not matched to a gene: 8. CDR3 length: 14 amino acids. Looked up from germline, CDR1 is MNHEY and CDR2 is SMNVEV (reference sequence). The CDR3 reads CASSRQGTVYEQYF. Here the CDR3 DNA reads TGTGCCAGCAGCAGACAGGGGACCGTTTACGAGCAGTACTTC.

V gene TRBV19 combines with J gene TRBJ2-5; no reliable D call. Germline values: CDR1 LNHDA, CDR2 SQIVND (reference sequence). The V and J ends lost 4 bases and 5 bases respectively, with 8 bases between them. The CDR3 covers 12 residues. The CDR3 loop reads CASSKLGETQYF. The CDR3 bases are TGTGCCAGTAGTAAATTGGGGGAGACCCAGTACTTC.

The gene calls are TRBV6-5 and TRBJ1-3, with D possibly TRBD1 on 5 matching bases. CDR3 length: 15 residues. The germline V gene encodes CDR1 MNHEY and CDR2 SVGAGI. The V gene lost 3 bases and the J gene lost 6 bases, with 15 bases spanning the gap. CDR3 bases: TGTGCCAGCAGTTATCTGGGGGTTGGAGAAAACACCATATATTTT. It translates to CASSYLGVGENTIYF.

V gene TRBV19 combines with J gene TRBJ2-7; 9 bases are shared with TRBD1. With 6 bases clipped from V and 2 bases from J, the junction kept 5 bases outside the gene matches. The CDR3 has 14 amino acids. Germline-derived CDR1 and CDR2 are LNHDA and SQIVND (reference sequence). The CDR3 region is CASSQTGGAYEQYF. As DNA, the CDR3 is TGTGCCAGTAGCCAGACAGGGGGGGCCTACGAGCAGTACTTC.

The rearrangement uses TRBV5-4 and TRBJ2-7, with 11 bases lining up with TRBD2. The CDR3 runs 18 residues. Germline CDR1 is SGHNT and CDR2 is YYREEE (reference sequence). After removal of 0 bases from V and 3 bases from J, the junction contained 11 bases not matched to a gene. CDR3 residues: CASSLGSGRGHYFYEQYF. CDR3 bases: TGTGCCAGCAGCTTGGGTAGCGGGAGGGGACATTACTTCTACGAGCAGTACTTC.

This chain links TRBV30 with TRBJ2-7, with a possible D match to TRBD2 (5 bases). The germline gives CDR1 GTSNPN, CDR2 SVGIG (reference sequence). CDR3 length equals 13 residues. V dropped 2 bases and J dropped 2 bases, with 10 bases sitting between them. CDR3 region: CAWSTGLTYEQYF. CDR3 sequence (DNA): TGTGCCTGGAGTACCGGACTGACCTACGAGCAGTACTTC.

CDR3 region: CASRRNSGANVLTF. The CDR3 DNA follows: TGTGCCAGTAGGAGAAACTCTGGGGCCAACGTCCTGACTTTC. The V gene is TRBV19, the J gene TRBJ2-6; no firm D call. Germline-derived CDR1 and CDR2 are LNHDA and SQIVND (reference sequence). The V end was cut by 6 bases, the J end by 0 bases, with 6 bases between. CDR3 length: 14 residues.

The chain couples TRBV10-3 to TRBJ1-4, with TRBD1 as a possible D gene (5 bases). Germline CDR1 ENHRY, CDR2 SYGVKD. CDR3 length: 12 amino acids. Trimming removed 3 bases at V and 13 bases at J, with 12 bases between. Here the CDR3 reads CAISDGTDALFF. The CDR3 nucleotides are TGTGCCATCAGTGATGGGACTGATGCACTGTTTTTT.

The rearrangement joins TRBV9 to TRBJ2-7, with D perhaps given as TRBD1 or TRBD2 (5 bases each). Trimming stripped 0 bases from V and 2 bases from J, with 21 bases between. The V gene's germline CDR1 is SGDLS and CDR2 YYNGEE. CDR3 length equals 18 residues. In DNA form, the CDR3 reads TGTGCCAGCAGCGTAGTCCCGGGACCCGGAGTTAATCCCTACGAGCAGTACTTC. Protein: CASSVVPGPGVNPYEQYF.

CDR3 amino acids: CASSSEWGRRASNEQFF. In DNA form, the CDR3 reads TGCGCCAGCAGCTCCGAGTGGGGCCGGCGCGCGAGCAATGAGCAGTTCTTC. The V gene is TRBV5-1, the J gene TRBJ2-1; a possible D gene is TRBD1 (5 bases). The V end was cut by 3 bases, the J end by 6 bases, with 22 bases between. The CDR3 length is 17 residues. Per germline, CDR1 SGHRS and CDR2 YFSETQ.

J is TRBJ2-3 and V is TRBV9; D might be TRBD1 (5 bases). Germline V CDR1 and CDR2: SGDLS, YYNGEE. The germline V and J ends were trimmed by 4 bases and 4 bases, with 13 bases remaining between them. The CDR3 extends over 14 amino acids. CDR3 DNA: TGTGCCAGCAGCCCCAGAGACAGACCAGATACGCAGTATTTT. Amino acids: CASSPRDRPDTQYF.

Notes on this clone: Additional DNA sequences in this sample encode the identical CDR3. This CDR3 reads CASSDRGETQYF. In DNA, the CDR3 is TGTGCCAGCAGTGACAGGGGTGAGACCCAGTACTTC. The rearrangement links TRBV2 to TRBJ2-5; weak D call: TRBD1 (6 bases). CDR1 and CDR2 from the germline V gene are SNHLY and FYNNEI. Trimming took 3 bases from V and 5 from J, leaving 7 bases between them. This CDR3 region has 12 residues.

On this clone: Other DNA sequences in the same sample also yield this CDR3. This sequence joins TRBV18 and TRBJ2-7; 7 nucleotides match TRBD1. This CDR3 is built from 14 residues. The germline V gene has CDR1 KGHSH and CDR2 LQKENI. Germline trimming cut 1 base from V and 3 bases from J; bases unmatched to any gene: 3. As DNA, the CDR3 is TGTGCCAGCTCACCACGTAGGGACAGCTACGAGCAGTACTTC. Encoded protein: CASSPRRDSYEQYF.

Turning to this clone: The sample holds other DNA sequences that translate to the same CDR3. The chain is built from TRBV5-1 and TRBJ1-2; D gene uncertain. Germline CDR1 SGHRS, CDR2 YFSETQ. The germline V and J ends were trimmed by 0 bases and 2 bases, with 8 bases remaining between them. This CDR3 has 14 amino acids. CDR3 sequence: CASSLAEGNYGYTF. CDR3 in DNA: TGCGCCAGCAGCTTGGCGGAAGGGAACTATGGCTACACCTTC.

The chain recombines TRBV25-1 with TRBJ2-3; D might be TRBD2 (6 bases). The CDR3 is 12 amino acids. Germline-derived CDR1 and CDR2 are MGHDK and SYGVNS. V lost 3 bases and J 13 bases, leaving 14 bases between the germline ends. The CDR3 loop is CASSDPGEAEYF. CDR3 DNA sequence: TGTGCCAGCAGTGACCCGGGAGAAGCGGAGTATTTT.

CDR3 in DNA: TGTGCCAGCACTCCACTGCGGAACCAAGAGACCCAGTACTTC. As protein: CASTPLRNQETQYF. The chain couples TRBV6-5 to TRBJ2-5; D gene ambiguous. Germline loops: CDR1 MNHEY, CDR2 SVGAGI. The CDR3 spans 14 residues. Trimming pared 7 bases from V and 0 bases from J, leaving 12 bases between.

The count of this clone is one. The CDR3 spells CASSLTGGEKLFF. The CDR3 nucleotides are TGCGCCAGCAGCCTGACAGGGGGCGAAAAACTGTTTTTT. V and J are TRBV5-1 and TRBJ1-4, with TRBD1 matching over 10 bases. This CDR3 is built from 13 residues. The J segment lost 8 bases and the V segment lost 4 bases, leaving 2 bases of the junction unmatched. Germline V gives CDR1 SGHRS, CDR2 YFSETQ.

CDR3 amino acids: CASSPEGDTQYF. CDR3 coding DNA: TGTGCCAGCTCACCGGAGGGGGATACGCAGTATTTT. The chain joins TRBV18 to TRBJ2-3; D is perhaps TRBD2 (6 bases). The V end lost 3 bases, the J end lost 6 bases, and 7 bases lay between the germline ends. The germline gives CDR1 KGHSH, CDR2 LQKENI. The length of the CDR3 is 12 residues.

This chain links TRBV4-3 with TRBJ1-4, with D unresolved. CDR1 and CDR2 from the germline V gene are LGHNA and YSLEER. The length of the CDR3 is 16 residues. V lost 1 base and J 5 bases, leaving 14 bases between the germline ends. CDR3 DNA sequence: TGCGCCAGCAGCCAAGTTTTTTCCAGGTCAAATGAAAAACTGTTTTTT. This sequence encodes CASSQVFSRSNEKLFF.

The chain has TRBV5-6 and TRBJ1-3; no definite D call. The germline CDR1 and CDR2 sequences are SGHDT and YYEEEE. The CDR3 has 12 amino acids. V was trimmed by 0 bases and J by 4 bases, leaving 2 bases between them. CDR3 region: CASSLVGNTIYF. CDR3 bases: TGTGCCAGCAGCTTGGTAGGAAACACCATATATTTT.

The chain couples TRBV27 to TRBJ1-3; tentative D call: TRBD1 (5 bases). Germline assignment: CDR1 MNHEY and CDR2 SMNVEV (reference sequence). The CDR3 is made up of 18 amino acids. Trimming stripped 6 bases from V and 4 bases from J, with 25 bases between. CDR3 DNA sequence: TGTGCCAGCAGGGCCGGGGCCCCCGGCCTCGACTCAGGAAACACCATATATTTT. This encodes CASRAGAPGLDSGNTIYF.

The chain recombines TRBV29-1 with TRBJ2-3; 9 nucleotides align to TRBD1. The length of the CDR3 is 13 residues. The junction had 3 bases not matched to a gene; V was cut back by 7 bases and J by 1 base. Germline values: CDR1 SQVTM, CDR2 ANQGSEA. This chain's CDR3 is CSGQGGRTDTQYF. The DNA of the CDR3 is TGCAGCGGACAGGGGGGCCGCACAGATACGCAGTATTTT.

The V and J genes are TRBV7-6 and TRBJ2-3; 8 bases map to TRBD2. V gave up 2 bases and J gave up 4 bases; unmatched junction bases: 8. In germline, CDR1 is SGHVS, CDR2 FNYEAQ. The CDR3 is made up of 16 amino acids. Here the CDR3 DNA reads TGTGCCAGCAGCTTATCCGGGACTAGTTCCCCAGATACGCAGTATTTT. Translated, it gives CASSLSGTSSPDTQYF.

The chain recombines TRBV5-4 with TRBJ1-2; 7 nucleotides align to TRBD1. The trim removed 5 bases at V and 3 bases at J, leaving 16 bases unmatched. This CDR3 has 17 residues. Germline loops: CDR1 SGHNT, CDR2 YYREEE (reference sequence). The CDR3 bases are TGTGCCAGCAGTCCTGGAAAGACAGGGAGGCCTGACTATGGCTACACCTTC. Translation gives CASSPGKTGRPDYGYTF.

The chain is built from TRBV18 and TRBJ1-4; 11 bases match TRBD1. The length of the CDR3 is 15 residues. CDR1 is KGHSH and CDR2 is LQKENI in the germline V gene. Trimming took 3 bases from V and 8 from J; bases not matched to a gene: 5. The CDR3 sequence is CASSPSGTGGEKLFF. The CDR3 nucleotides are TGTGCCAGCTCACCGTCCGGGACAGGGGGGGAAAAACTGTTTTTT.

CDR3 bases: TGTGCCAGCAGCTCAGGGACTAGCGGGAAAGAGACCCAGTACTTC. It codes for CASSSGTSGKETQYF. This rearrangement joins TRBV5-4 to TRBJ2-5, with 13 nucleotides matching TRBD2. Germline trimming cut 3 bases from V and 3 bases from J; bases unmatched to any gene: 2. Per the germline V gene, CDR1 is SGHNT and CDR2 is YYREEE (reference sequence). The length of the CDR3 is 15 residues.

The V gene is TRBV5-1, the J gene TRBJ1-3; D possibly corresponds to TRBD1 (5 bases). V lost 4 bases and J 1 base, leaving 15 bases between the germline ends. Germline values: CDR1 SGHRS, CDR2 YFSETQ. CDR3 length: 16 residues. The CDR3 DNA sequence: TGCGCCAGCAGCCAGATCGGTACAGGTTCTGGAAACACCATATATTTT. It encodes CASSQIGTGSGNTIYF.

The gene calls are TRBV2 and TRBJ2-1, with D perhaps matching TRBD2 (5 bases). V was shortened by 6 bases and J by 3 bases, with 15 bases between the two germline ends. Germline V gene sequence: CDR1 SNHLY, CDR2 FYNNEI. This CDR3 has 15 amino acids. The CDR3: CASSPDSQVYNEQFF. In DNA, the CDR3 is TGTGCCAGCAGCCCGGACTCCCAAGTCTACAATGAGCAGTTCTTC.

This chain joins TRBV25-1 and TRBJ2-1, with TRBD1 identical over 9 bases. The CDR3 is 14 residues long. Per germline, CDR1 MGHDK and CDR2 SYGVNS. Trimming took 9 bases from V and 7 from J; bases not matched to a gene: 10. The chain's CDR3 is CASAETGGRNEQFF. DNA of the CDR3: TGTGCCAGTGCGGAGACAGGGGGTAGGAATGAGCAGTTCTTC.

CDR3 sequence reads: CASRGGASYEQYF. The CDR3 DNA is TGTGCCAGCCGGGGGGGCGCGTCCTACGAGCAGTACTTC. The chain employs TRBV4-2 and TRBJ2-7; 8 bases align to TRBD2. Trimming cost V 8 bases and J 1 base; bases outside gene matches: 4. The CDR3 runs 13 residues. Germline-derived CDR1 and CDR2 are LGHNA and YNFKEQ.

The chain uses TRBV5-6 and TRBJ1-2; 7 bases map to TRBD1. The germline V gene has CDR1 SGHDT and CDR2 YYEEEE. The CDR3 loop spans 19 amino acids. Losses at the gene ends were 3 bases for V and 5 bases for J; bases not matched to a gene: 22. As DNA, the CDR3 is TGTGCCAGCAGCTACACCGGTTCGACGACAGGGTTTCTTTATTATGGCTACACCTTC. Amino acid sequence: CASSYTGSTTGFLYYGYTF.

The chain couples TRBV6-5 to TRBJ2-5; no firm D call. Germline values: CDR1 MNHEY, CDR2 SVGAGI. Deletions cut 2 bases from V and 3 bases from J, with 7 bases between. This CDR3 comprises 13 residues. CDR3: CASSYGLKETQYF. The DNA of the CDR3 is TGTGCCAGCAGTTACGGCCTTAAAGAGACCCAGTACTTC.